This T cell receptor beta chain was captured in a study of beta chain features in type 1 diabetes (dated by TCRdb to the late 2010s). In terms of the full investigation: Mean age, gender distribution, total cell number and subset yield were not different between patients and healthy donors. A total of some 110 million sorted cells were examined across all samples, and the number of cells per subset was strongly correlated with RNA yield. In the study, TCRB repertoires of sorted circulating CD4+ T cell subsets from recently diagnosed type 1 diabetes patients were compared with those of matched healthy donors. Regulatory and stem cell-like memory subsets were isolated from only 8 patients and about eight healthy donors, whereas naive and central memory subsets came from all 30 or so donors. Here is what the overall study found, with its caveats: Fewer insertions and more nucleotide deletions at VDJ recombination sites were observed in patients with type 1 diabetes, implying thymic rearrangement abnormalities. Because cDNA was sequenced instead of genomic DNA, activated cells with high expression could be over-represented, although the groups did not differ in activation or CD3 levels. Type 1 diabetes patients showed a moderate but significant shortening of TCRB CDR3 length in all four CD4+ subsets. Shorter templates might have been favored by PCR, but patient and control samples were amplified and corrected together, so both groups would have been affected equally by any skew. Only small numbers of individuals were included in the HLA sub-analyses, which left unresolved whether HLA type had any influence on TCRB rearrangement. Naive, central memory and regulatory TCRB repertoires appeared to be more similar among patients than among healthy donors.

As regards this clone: Its antigen remains undetermined. Base qualities are not at hand, and no much larger clone is one base apart.

From each donor, a single peripheral blood sample of about 100 mL on average was drawn into heparinised tubes. A BD FACSAria II and a panel including CD45RO, CCR7, CD25, CD127, CD95 and CD27 were used to sort naive, central memory, regulatory and stem cell-like memory CD4+ T cells. A purity above 95% was achieved for all sorted populations. PBMCs were isolated right away by Lymphoprep density gradient centrifugation and were stained directly, without culture. Samples were stained and sorted in pairs, with one healthy donor and one patient per experiment, so that batch effects were minimized. All of the isolated RNA was reverse transcribed with the High Capacity cDNA Reverse Transcription Kit, so expressed TCRB transcripts were sequenced. Deep immunoSEQ sequencing was performed on naive, central memory and regulatory T cell samples, with an average of about 3.57 million total reads per sample. After sorted cells were lysed in RLT buffer, RNA was extracted with DNase-treated RNeasy Micro or Mini kits, with the choice depending on cell number. Each cell subset was processed on its own to prevent cross-contamination, while patient and healthy donor samples were processed together. Using the immunoSEQ multiplex PCR, TCRB sequences were amplified from cDNA into 87-bp fragments spanning the CDR3 region. The amplicons were sequenced using the Illumina HiSeq platform. In the paper's pipeline: Synthetic template baselines were used to correct PCR bias computationally, reads within Hamming distance 2 were collapsed together, and singletons that could not be merged were discarded. Reads were aligned against IMGT to assign V, D and J genes, CDR3 length and insertions or deletions at six rearrangement sites. Within each subset, clonotype counts were normalized to sorted cell number, after which true diversity and Gini coefficients were computed with the tcR R package. The overlap coefficient, calculated on TCRB nucleotide sequences, was used to measure repertoire sharing. Out-of-frame TCRB sequences from naive cells were analyzed as a proxy for the pre-selection repertoire. TCRdb holds this immuneACCESS table with in-frame rearrangements only. Some clones are missing; in checked studies, unresolved V genes explain under half, and the rest has no known cause. Clonal size and the V and J genes are those of that table, whereas D and trimming came from the DNA. The sample table holds fewer than 250,000 clones, of which 13% to 15% were seen once. The ten most abundant clones make up about 0.027% of the sample.

The clonotype comes from a middle-aged woman in good health. Sequences were obtained from naive CD4+ T cells from blood. Reading the label with the study, this specimen's cell subset or site is: true naive CD4+ T cells.

This receptor has the CDR3 CASSIGLGDITEAFF. The DNA sequence is given as TGTGCCAGTAGTATAGGTCTAGGGGACATCACTGAAGCTTTCTTT. Here the chain combines TRBV19 and TRBJ1-1, with a tentative D gene TRBD1 over 6 matching bases. The germline V gene (reference sequence) provides CDR1 LNHDA and CDR2 SQIVND. The CDR3 contains 15 residues, cysteine and phenylalanine counted. The only DNA kept is the CDR3, 45 bases in frame from the first base. V is cut by 1 base and J by 4 bases, and the space between the germline ends is 13 bases.